Presented here are 25 T cell receptor beta chains from one specimen sequenced in a study of Ad26.COV2.S vaccination and SARS-CoV-2 variants. Clones were sequenced by immunoSEQ multiplex PCR, and TCRdb holds only the in-frame ones, with some missing. Of roughly 420,000 clones in the sample, about 91% are singletons; the top ten hold about 2.5%. Treatment in this sample: roughly 19 received Ad26.COV2.S at low or high dose, single or two shots; roughly 5 received placebo; per-sample allocation not given. Sampling took place 63 days after the first vaccine or placebo injection. Specimen: peripheral blood, collected in a trial of Ad26.COV2.S vaccine versus placebo. The origin of the receptors is a person between 18 and 60 years old who received the Ad26.COV2.S COVID-19 vaccine or a placebo.

The J gene is TRBJ1-2, the V gene TRBV18; D is ambiguous. This CDR3 contains 14 residues. V gave up 4 bases and J gave up 6 bases, with 15 bases separating them. Germline CDR1 and CDR2: KGHSH and LQKENI. The CDR3 DNA reads as TGTGCCAGCTCACTGTTGGGGATTGGTGATGGCTACACCTTC. Protein product: CASSLLGIGDGYTF. Full variable domain (rest looked up from reference TRBV18 and TRBJ1-2): NAGVMQNPRHLVRRRGQEARLRCSPMKGHSHVYWYRQLPEEGLKFMVYLQKENIIDESGMPKERFSAEFPKEGPSILRIQQVVRGDSAAYFCASSLLGIGDGYTFGSGTRLTVV.

J is TRBJ1-4 and V is TRBV5-8; D might be TRBD1 (5 bases). The CDR3 covers 15 residues. Per germline, CDR1 SGHTS and CDR2 YDEGEE. The V end was cut by 3 bases, the J end by 3 bases, with 12 bases between. The DNA for the CDR3 is TGTGCCAGCAGCTCGGGGGGTCTGGCTAATGAAAAACTGTTTTTT. Translated, it gives CASSSGGLANEKLFF.

This chain uses TRBV2 with TRBJ1-1, with a weak D call TRBD1 (6 bases). V was shortened by 6 bases and J by 1 base, with 9 bases between the two germline ends. Germline V gene data show CDR1 as SNHLY and CDR2 as FYNNEI. This CDR3 contains 13 residues. CDR3 bases: TGTGCCAGCAGGGGACAACAGAACACTGAAGCTTTCTTT. Amino acids: CASRGQQNTEAFF.

J is TRBJ2-5 and V is TRBV28; unclear D gene. The V and J ends lost 6 bases and 5 bases respectively, with 10 bases between them. The CDR3 is made up of 12 amino acids. CDR1 is MDHEN and CDR2 is SYDVKM in the germline V gene. CDR3 residues: CASRTSLETQYF. The CDR3 DNA follows: TGTGCCAGCAGAACGTCCTTGGAGACCCAGTACTTC. Variable domain in full (rest from reference TRBV28 and TRBJ2-5): DVKVTQSSRYLVKRTGEKVFLECVQDMDHENMFWYRQDPGLGLRLIYFSYDVKMKEKGDIPEGYSVSREKKERFSLILESASTNQTSMYLCASRTSLETQYFGPGTRLLVL.

The J gene is TRBJ1-5, the V gene TRBV24-1; possibly TRBD1 for D (6 bases). Trimming removed 4 bases at V and 3 bases at J, with 12 bases between. Germline V gives CDR1 KGHDR, CDR2 SFDVKD. The CDR3 has 15 residues. CDR3 nucleotide sequence: TGTGCCACCAGTGACCCAGGGACACCCAATCAGCCCCAGCATTTT. Translation gives CATSDPGTPNQPQHF.

A few counts support this clone. CDR3 DNA: TGTGCCAGCAGCGTAGACGTAAGCTCTGGAAACACCATATATTTT. Translation: CASSVDVSSGNTIYF. The V and J genes are TRBV9 and TRBJ1-3; D ambiguous. The germline V and J ends were trimmed by 0 bases and 0 bases, with 7 bases remaining between them. Germline CDR1 is SGDLS and CDR2 is YYNGEE. The CDR3 sequence is 15 residues long.

This clone was recorded only once. This chain connects TRBV18 to TRBJ2-5, with D possibly being TRBD1 (6 bases). CDR3 length equals 14 residues. V gave up 6 bases and J gave up 2 bases, with 13 bases separating them. CDR1 is KGHSH, CDR2 LQKENI, per germline. The CDR3 nucleotides read TGTGCCAGCTCGACCGGACAGATTCAAGAGACCCAGTACTTC. Protein: CASSTGQIQETQYF.

CDR3 nucleotide sequence: TGTGCCAGCAGCAAACACCAGGCGAACACTGAAGCTTTCTTT. This encodes CASSKHQANTEAFF. The rearrangement uses TRBV11-3 and TRBJ1-1; D call uncertain. This CDR3 has 14 residues. Germline V CDR1 and CDR2: SGHNT, YENEEA. Trimming removed 5 bases at V and 1 base at J, with 11 bases between.

Only one count was recorded for this clone. This sequence joins TRBV9 and TRBJ2-1; 9 bases line up with TRBD2. Germline assignment: CDR1 SGDLS and CDR2 YYNGEE. The CDR3 covers 17 residues. J gave up 5 bases and V 6 bases, and 15 bases lay outside the gene matches. CDR3 protein: CASNPGIGLAGDNEQFF. The CDR3 DNA reads TGTGCCAGCAACCCCGGGATTGGGTTAGCGGGAGACAATGAGCAGTTCTTC.

This chain links TRBV4-3 with TRBJ1-6; maybe TRBD1 (5 bases). V lost 0 bases, J lost 7 bases, and 22 bases lay in between. Germline V lookup: CDR1 LGHNA, CDR2 YSLEER. CDR3 length: 19 amino acids. In DNA, the CDR3 is TGCGCCAGCAGCCAAGATATCAGCGCCGCAATCGGGGACAATTCACCCCTCCACTTT. Protein sequence: CASSQDISAAIGDNSPLHF.

This chain joins TRBV13 and TRBJ1-3; 11 nucleotides agree with TRBD1. This CDR3 contains 16 residues. J was trimmed by 1 base and V by 4 bases; bases with no gene match: 3. In germline, CDR1 is PRHDT, CDR2 FYEKMQ (reference sequence). Here the CDR3 DNA reads TGTGCCAGCAGCTACCGGGACAGGGGGTCTGGAAACACCATATATTTT. As protein: CASSYRDRGSGNTIYF.

The chain combines TRBV6-2 or TRBV6-3 with TRBJ2-1; D is undetermined. The CDR3 covers 14 residues. V dropped 6 bases and J dropped 5 bases, with 14 bases sitting between them. The germline CDR1 and CDR2 sequences are MNHEY and SVGEGT. The CDR3 DNA reads as TGTGCCAGCAGCCGCCGTACCGTCGACAATGAGCAGTTCTTC. Translation: CASSRRTVDNEQFF.

The chain links TRBV21-1 to TRBJ2-7; whether TRBD1, the table's D call, matches the DNA was not checked. TRBV21-1 is described as a pseudogene. This CDR3 comprises 15 residues. This CDR3 reads CASSIGTGLTYEQYV. The CDR3 DNA sequence: TGTGCCAGCAGCATTGGGACAGGTCTCACCTACGAGCAGTACGTC.

The chain combines TRBV10-1 with TRBJ2-2; 9 bases map to TRBD1. Germline values: CDR1 WNHNN, CDR2 SYGVQD (reference sequence). V trimming: 7 bases; J trimming: 5 bases; junction bases outside the gene matches: 5. The CDR3 extends over 14 amino acids. The CDR3 DNA follows: TGCGCCAGCACCGACAGGGGGGATACCGGGGAGCTGTTTTTT. Translating gives CASTDRGDTGELFF.

This rearrangement joins TRBV19 to TRBJ2-1, with 10 bases that match TRBD2. Germline V gives CDR1 LNHDA, CDR2 SQIVND (reference sequence). This CDR3 region has 15 residues. With V trimmed by 5 bases and J by 6 bases, 7 bases remained unmatched. As DNA, the CDR3 is TGTGCCAGTAGTCCAACTAGCGGGGAGTTCAATGAGCAGTTCTTC. This codes for CASSPTSGEFNEQFF.

The chain employs TRBV23-1 and TRBJ1-1; 9 bases agree with TRBD1. TRBV23-1 has ORF status, its function being uncertain. CDR3 length: 15 residues. V shed 4 bases, J shed 5 bases, and the junction held 8 bases outside the gene matches. CDR3 residues: CASSPTDRGGTEAFF. Written as DNA, the CDR3 is TGCGCCAGCAGTCCGACGGACAGGGGAGGGACTGAAGCTTTCTTT.

This chain joins TRBV29-1 and TRBJ2-1; the match to TRBD1 covers 9 bases. This CDR3 has 14 amino acids. V shed 5 bases, J shed 7 bases, and the junction held 9 bases outside the gene matches. Germline V gene data show CDR1 as SQVTM and CDR2 as ANQGSEA. The CDR3 coding sequence is TGCAGCGTTAAGGACCGGGACAGGGTAAATGAGCAGTTCTTC. This translates into CSVKDRDRVNEQFF.

The chain joins TRBV11-3 to TRBJ2-5; perhaps TRBD2 as D (7 bases). Trimming shortened V by 2 bases and J by 6 bases, and 10 bases separated the two germline ends. Germline V gene data show CDR1 as SGHNT and CDR2 as YENEEA. The CDR3 loop spans 13 amino acids. The CDR3 spells CASSLRGGKTQYF. The DNA for the CDR3 is TGTGCCAGCAGCTTAAGGGGGGGTAAGACCCAGTACTTC. The full variable domain, its missing parts supplied by reference TRBV11-3 and TRBJ2-5, is EAGVVQSPRYKIIEKKQPVAFWCNPISGHNTLYWYLQNLGQGPELLIRYENEEAVDDSQLPKDRFSAERLKGVDSTLKIQPAELGDSAVYLCASSLRGGKTQYFGPGTRLLVL.

V is TRBV4-2 and J is TRBJ2-3; 8 positions match TRBD2. The CDR3 contains 15 residues. Germline V lookup: CDR1 LGHNA, CDR2 YNFKEQ. The ends lost 2 bases at V and 6 bases at J; junction bases unmatched: 7. CDR3 amino acids: CASSQSAGGADTQYF. The CDR3 nucleotides read TGTGCCAGCAGCCAATCTGCGGGAGGTGCCGATACGCAGTATTTT.

The V gene is TRBV24-1, the J gene TRBJ1-5; D may be TRBD1 (5 bases). Deletions cut 3 bases from V and 5 bases from J, with 13 bases between. The germline V gene has CDR1 KGHDR and CDR2 SFDVKD. The length of the CDR3 is 15 residues. Written as DNA, the CDR3 is TGTGCCACCAGTGATCCCCGGGACCGATATCAGCCCCAGCATTTT. Its protein is CATSDPRDRYQPQHF.

The chain uses TRBV15 and TRBJ1-5; no clear D gene. In germline, CDR1 is LNHNV, CDR2 YYDKDF (reference sequence). V dropped 1 base and J dropped 1 base, with 17 bases sitting between them. CDR3 length: 18 residues. CDR3: CATSRGPSPLLSNQPQHF. The CDR3 nucleotides read TGTGCCACCAGCAGAGGCCCATCCCCCCTTTTGAGCAATCAGCCCCAGCATTTT.

V and J are TRBV7-9 and TRBJ2-3; 10 bases line up with TRBD2. Germline trimming cut 1 base from V and 2 bases from J; bases unmatched to any gene: 3. Germline loops: CDR1 SEHNR, CDR2 FQNEAQ (reference sequence). This CDR3 is 16 amino acids long. Here the CDR3 reads CASSLGLAGATDTQYF. For the CDR3, the DNA is TGTGCCAGCAGCTTAGGCCTAGCGGGGGCCACAGATACGCAGTATTTT.

The chain employs TRBV15 and TRBJ2-1, with D possibly being TRBD2 (6 bases). Trimming stripped 3 bases from V and 0 bases from J, with 15 bases between. The CDR3 covers 17 residues. Germline assignment: CDR1 LNHNV and CDR2 YYDKDF (reference sequence). CDR3 nucleotide sequence: TGTGCCACCAGCAGCGGGATGGGGGGTAGCTCCTACAATGAGCAGTTCTTC. Translation: CATSSGMGGSSYNEQFF.

This chain joins TRBV7-2 and TRBJ2-3; weak D call: TRBD2 (5 bases). Germline V gives CDR1 SGHTA, CDR2 FQGNSA. The CDR3 spans 13 residues. Trimming took off 5 bases at V and 8 bases at J, with 14 bases between the two ends. The CDR3 DNA sequence: TGTGCCAGCAGCCCCTCGAACGGACTTACGCAGTATTTT. It specifies CASSPSNGLTQYF. The full variable domain, in which reference TRBV7-2 and TRBJ2-3 provide the parts outside the CDR3, is GAGVSQSPSNKVTEKGKDVELRCDPISGHTALYWYRQSLGQGLEFLIYFQGNSAPDKSGLPSDRFSAERTGGSVSTLTIQRTQQEDSAVYLCASSPSNGLTQYFGPGTRLTVL.

V usage is TRBV10-3 and J usage is TRBJ1-6; no firm D call. This CDR3 spans 14 amino acids. V lost 3 bases to trimming and J lost 8 bases, with 11 bases between them. Germline CDR1 ENHRY, CDR2 SYGVKD. Here the CDR3 reads CAISDRSADSPLHF. The CDR3 nucleotides are TGTGCCATCAGTGATAGGAGTGCGGATTCACCCCTCCACTTT.